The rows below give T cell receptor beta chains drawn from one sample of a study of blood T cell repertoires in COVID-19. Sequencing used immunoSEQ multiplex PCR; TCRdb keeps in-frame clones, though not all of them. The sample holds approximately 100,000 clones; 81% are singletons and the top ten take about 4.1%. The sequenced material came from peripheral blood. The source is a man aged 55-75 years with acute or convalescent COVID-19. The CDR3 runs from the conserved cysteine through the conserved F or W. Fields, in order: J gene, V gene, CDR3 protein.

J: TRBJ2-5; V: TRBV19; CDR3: CASSFSRGRGETQYF
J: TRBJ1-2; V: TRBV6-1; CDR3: CASSEQLGQRYYGYTF
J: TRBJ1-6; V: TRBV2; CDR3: CASLLILPNSPLHF
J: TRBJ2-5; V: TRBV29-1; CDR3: CSVGRGLTRAQETQYF
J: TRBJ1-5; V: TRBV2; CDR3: CASSEEVTGQQPQHF
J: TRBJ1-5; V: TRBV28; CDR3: CASSPRKTGYSNQPQHF
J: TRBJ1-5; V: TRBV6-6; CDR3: CASSPGNQPQHF
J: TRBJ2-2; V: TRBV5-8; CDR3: CASSWEGGSRTGELFF
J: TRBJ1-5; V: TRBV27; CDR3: CASSFMPGGDQPQHF
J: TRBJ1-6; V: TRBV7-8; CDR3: CASGSRARESPLHF
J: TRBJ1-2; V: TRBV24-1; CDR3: CATYRAPYGYTF
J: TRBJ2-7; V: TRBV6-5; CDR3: CASSYGQGSYEQYF
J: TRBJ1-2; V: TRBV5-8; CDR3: CASSSLTVNYGYTF
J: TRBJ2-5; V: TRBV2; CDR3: CASSVPAGGQETQYF
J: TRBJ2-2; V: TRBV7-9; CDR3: CASRKRLAGVTGELFF
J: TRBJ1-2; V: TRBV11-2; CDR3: CASSLDLRESGYTF
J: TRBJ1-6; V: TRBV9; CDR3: CASSVSGHSPLHF
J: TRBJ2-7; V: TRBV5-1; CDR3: CASSWDFPSSYEQYF
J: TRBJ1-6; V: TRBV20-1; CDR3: CSASKGYSHSPLHF
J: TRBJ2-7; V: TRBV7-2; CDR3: CASSSEQGYEQYF
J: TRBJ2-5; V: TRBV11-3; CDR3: CASSLGDRGETQYF
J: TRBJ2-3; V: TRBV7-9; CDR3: CASSLGLAAYTDTQYF
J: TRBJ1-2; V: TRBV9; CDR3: CASSVSGGYGYTF
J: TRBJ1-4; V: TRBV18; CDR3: CASSPRTGEWEKLFF
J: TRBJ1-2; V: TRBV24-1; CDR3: CATSDPDTYYGYTF
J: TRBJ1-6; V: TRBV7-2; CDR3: CASSLADRAYSPLHF
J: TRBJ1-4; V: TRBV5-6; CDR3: CASSSPSNRDTINEKLFF
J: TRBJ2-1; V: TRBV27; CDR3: CASSLSYPGGYNEQFF
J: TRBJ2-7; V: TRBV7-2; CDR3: CASSRTSGSSYEQYF
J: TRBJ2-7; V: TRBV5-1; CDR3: CASSINRQGLYEQYF
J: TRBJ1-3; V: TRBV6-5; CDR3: CASSHRVDSGNTIYF
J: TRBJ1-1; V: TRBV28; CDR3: CASSRTTGSWSTEAFF
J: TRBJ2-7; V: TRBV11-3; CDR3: CASSLKGAYEQYF
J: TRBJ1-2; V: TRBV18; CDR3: CASSDSNYGYTF
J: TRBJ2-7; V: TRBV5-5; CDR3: CASSWTGVSYEQYF
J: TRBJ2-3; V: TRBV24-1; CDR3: CATSFRGETDTQYF
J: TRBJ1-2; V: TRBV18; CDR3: CASSLDRANYGYTF
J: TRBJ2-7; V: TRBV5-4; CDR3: CASSLFVDSSYEQYF
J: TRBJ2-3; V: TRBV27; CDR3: CASSSRLGMADTQYF
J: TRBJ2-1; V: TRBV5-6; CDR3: CASSHETGFGEQFF